The 3 T cell receptor beta chains below were found in one sample sequenced in a study of T cell changes during pregnancy in multiple sclerosis (dated by TCRdb to between 2018 and 2021). Libraries were constructed by the immunoSEQ multiplex PCR assay. This immuneACCESS table, as held by TCRdb, lists in-frame sequences with V and J called but not all clones. Of the missing ones, under half trace to an unresolved V gene in checked studies; the others have no known cause. In this sample the table shows roughly 120,000 clones, 80% to 95% of which occur a single time. The ten largest clones add up to approximately 1.4% of the sample. Sequences were derived from peripheral blood, sampled in the third trimester of pregnancy. The receptors come from a female donor with multiple sclerosis, enrolled in a pregnancy study.

V usage is TRBV30 and J usage is TRBJ2-1; TRBD2 aligns across 9 bases. Per the germline V gene, CDR1 is GTSNPN and CDR2 is SVGIG (reference sequence). The CDR3 runs to 15 residues. Losses at the gene ends were 6 bases for V and 7 bases for J; bases not matched to a gene: 13. The CDR3 loop is CACLRSGTSLNEQFF. The CDR3 region has the DNA TGTGCCTGCCTCCGCTCCGGGACTAGCTTAAATGAGCAGTTCTTC.

This clone is a singleton in its sample. The gene calls are TRBV5-1 and TRBJ2-5; 14 nucleotides agree with TRBD2. The CDR3 length is 16 residues. The J segment lost 4 bases and the V segment lost 0 bases, leaving 2 bases of the junction unmatched. The germline V gene has CDR1 SGHRS and CDR2 YFSETQ. The CDR3: CASSLATSGRGETQYF. In nucleotides, the CDR3 is TGCGCCAGCAGCTTGGCGACTAGCGGGAGGGGAGAGACCCAGTACTTC.

The CDR3 region has the DNA TGTGCCAGCAGCTTAGTGGGGAGTGCTGAAGCTTTCTTT. This encodes CASSLVGSAEAFF. The chain employs TRBV11-2 and TRBJ1-1; D remains unclear. V was pared by 1 base and J by 6 bases, with 9 bases between. Germline V gene data show CDR1 as SGHAT and CDR2 as FQNNGV. The CDR3 loop spans 13 amino acids.